This T cell receptor beta chain was sequenced in a study of neurological immune-mediated disorders. Findings of the study overall: Across subjects, expanded clones had no CDR3 amino acid sequences in common, pointing to private repertoires in all groups.

The sample's time point: technical triplicate 3. The unsorted libraries were produced from 2 million PBMCs held at -80 C. This clonotype has a count of ten or more. Its antigen is undetermined. The cDNA was generated through 5'RACE incorporating 10-nucleotide random UMIs. Over 200 million TCR-beta sequences, together covering 15-18 subjects, were produced by every individual sequencing run that was carried out. TCRdb used MiXCR to reprocess the 5' RACE reads, holding one entry per CDR3 protein. The data hold just under 45,000 distinct CDR3 sequences, with 20% to 25% observed a single time. Trimming took 5 bases from V and 0 from J; bases not matched to a gene: 12. CDR3 length: 20 amino acids. Germline loops: CDR1 SEHNR, CDR2 FQNEAQ (reference sequence).

The specimen was PBMCs. This receptor was obtained from a man in his fifties or sixties with HTLV-1-associated myelopathy (HAM/TSP). V and J are TRBV7-9 and TRBJ2-1; 14 nucleotides agree with TRBD2. CDR3 sequence reads: CASSPRATSGRVLSYNEQFF. CDR3 DNA: TGTGCCAGCAGCCCCCGGGCGACTAGCGGGAGGGTCCTCTCCTACAATGAGCAGTTCTTC.